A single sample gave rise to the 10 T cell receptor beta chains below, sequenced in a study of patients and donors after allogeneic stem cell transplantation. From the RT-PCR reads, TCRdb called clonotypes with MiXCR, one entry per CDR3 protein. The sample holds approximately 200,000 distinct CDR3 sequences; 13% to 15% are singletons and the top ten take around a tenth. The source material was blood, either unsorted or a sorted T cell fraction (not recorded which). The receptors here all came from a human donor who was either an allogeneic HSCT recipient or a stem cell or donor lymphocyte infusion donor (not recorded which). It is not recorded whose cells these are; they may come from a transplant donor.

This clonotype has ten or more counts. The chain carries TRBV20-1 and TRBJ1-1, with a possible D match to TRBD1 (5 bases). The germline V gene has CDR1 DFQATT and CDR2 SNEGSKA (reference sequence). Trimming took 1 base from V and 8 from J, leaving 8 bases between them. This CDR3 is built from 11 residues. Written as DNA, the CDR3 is TGCAGTGCTAGAGGGGGCAGGGAAGCTTTCTTT. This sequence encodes CSARGGREAFF.

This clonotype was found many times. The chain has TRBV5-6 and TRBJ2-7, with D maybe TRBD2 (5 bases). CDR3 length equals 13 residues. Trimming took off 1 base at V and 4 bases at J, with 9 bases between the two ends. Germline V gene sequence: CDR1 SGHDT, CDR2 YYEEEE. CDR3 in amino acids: CASSLKPGYEQYF. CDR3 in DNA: TGTGCCAGCAGCTTGAAGCCGGGGTACGAGCAGTACTTC.

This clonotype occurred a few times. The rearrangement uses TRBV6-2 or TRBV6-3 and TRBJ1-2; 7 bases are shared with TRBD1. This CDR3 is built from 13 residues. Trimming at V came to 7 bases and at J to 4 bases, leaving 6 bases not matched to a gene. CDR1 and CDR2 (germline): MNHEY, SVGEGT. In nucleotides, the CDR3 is TGTGCCAGCAATGACAGGGCGATCTATGGCTACACCTTC. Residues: CASNDRAIYGYTF.

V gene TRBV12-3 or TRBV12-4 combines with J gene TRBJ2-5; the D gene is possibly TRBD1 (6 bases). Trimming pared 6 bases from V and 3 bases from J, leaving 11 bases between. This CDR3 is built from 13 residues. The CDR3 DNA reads TGTGCCAGCAGGACAGGATCAGAAGAGACCCAGTACTTC. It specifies CASRTGSEETQYF.

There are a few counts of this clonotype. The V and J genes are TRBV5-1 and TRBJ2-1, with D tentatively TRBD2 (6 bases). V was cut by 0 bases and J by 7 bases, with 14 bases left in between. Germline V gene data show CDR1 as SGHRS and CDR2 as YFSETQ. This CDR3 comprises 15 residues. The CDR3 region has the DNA TGCGCCAGCAGCTTGGAGGGCTGGGGGAGGAATGAGCAGTTCTTC. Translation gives CASSLEGWGRNEQFF.

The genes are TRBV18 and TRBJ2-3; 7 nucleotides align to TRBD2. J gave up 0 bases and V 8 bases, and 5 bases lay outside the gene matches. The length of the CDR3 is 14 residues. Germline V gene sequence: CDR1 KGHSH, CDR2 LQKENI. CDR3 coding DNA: TGTGCCAGCACAGAGCGGGGAAGCACAGATACGCAGTATTTT. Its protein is CASTERGSTDTQYF.

The DNA for the CDR3 is TGCAGTGCTAACCCTGGACAGGGTGCTACCTACGAGCAGTACTTC. The encoded protein is CSANPGQGATYEQYF. The chain carries TRBV20-1 and TRBJ2-7; 8 nucleotides align to TRBD1. The CDR3 covers 15 residues. From germline, CDR1 is DFQATT and CDR2 SNEGSKA (reference sequence). V lost 4 bases to trimming and J lost 2 bases; unmatched junction nucleotides: 10.

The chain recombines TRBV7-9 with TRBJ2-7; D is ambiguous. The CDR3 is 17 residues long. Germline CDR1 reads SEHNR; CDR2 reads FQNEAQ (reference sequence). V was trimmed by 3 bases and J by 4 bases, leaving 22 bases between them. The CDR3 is CASSFRKDGRIQYEQYF. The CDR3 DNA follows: TGTGCCAGCAGCTTCAGGAAGGACGGTAGGATCCAATACGAGCAGTACTTC.

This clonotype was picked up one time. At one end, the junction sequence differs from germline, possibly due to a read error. The CDR3 DNA sequence: TGTGCCAGCAGCCCTACTAGGGGGGGACAAGTAAGATTC. Translated: CASSPTRGGQVRF. The V call is TRBV7-6, the J call TRBJ2-7; D is possibly TRBD2 (7 bases). The CDR3 is 13 amino acids. Germline CDR1 and CDR2: SGHVS and FNYEAQ.

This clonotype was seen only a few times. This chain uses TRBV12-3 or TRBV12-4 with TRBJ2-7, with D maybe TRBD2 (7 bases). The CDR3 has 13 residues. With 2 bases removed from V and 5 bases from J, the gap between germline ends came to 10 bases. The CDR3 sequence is CASSLRGGDEQYF. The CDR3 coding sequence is TGTGCCAGCAGTTTAAGAGGGGGGGACGAGCAGTACTTC.